This TCR beta chain came from a study of vaccination effects on CD4 cells after COVID-19. Data came from immunoSEQ multiplex PCR; TCRdb stores just in-frame clones and leaves some out. The table lists tens of thousands of clones, 70% to 80% of them singletons. The length of the CDR3 is 14 residues. V was clipped by 9 bases and J by 0 bases, with 14 bases between them. Germline lookup yields CDR1 LNHDA and CDR2 SQIVND (reference sequence). CD4+ T cell isolation took place after approximately 11 days of culture. It was two doses of either the BNT162b2 or mRNA-1273 vaccine that participants received. On this clone itself: Antigen: not known.

The chain employs TRBV19 and TRBJ1-2; weak D call: TRBD1 (5 bases). The sequence derives from a human donor who received a COVID-19 vaccine. Here the sequenced sample was CD4+ T cells from PBMCs cultured without peptide, taken after COVID-19 vaccination. The CDR3 DNA reads TGTGCCAGCCGGGACGGAGGGTCTAACTATGGCTACACCTTC. This codes for CASRDGGSNYGYTF. The variable domain in full, completed from reference TRBV19 and TRBJ1-2, reads DGGITQSPKYLFRKEGQNVTLSCEQNLNHDAMYWYRQDPGQGLRLIYYSQIVNDFQKGDIAEGYSVSREKKESFPLTVTSAQKNPTAFYLCASRDGGSNYGYTFGSGTRLTVV.